The 18 T cell receptor beta chains below were found in one sample sequenced in a study of blood T cells in healthy people across ages. Primed by a sample-barcoded 5' primer and a J-beta primer mix, a second PCR proceeded for 7 to 11 cycles. A single record per CDR3 protein comes from TCRdb applying MiXCR to the 5' RACE reads. Of approximately 490,000 distinct CDR3 sequences in the sample, approximately 25% were seen once. The sample was also linked to a second study, of T cells of mothers and their children.

Specimen: blood. The receptors were sampled from a boy aged 5 to 17 in good health.

Written as DNA, the CDR3 is TGCAGTGCTAGAAAGGGACTATCCGCTTCGTTGAAAGAGACCCAGTACTTC. Translated, it gives CSARKGLSASLKETQYF. The J gene is TRBJ2-5, the V gene TRBV20-1; 7 nucleotides align to TRBD2. CDR1 is DFQATT and CDR2 is SNEGSKA in the germline V gene (reference sequence). The CDR3 runs 17 residues. J gave up 3 bases and V 2 bases, and 15 bases lay outside the gene matches.

V and J are TRBV4-2 and TRBJ1-5, with 7 nucleotides matching TRBD1. V shed 0 bases and J 4 bases; nucleotides not matched to a gene: 6. In germline, CDR1 is LGHNA, CDR2 YNFKEQ. The CDR3 sequence is 16 residues long. CDR3 nucleotides: TGTGCCAGCAGCCAAGATTTTGGCAGGGGGAATCAGCCCCAGCATTTT. Translated: CASSQDFGRGNQPQHF.

The chain uses TRBV29-1 and TRBJ2-2; no clear D. The germline CDR1 and CDR2 sequences are SQVTM and ANQGSEA. The ends were cut back, 3 bases at V and 3 bases at J, with 8 bases in the middle. The CDR3 has 13 amino acids. DNA of the CDR3: TGCAGCGTTGAGGGTGGCGACACCGGGGAGCTGTTTTTT. This sequence encodes CSVEGGDTGELFF.

This clonotype was seen a handful of times. V and J are TRBV9 and TRBJ1-3, with no clear D. The CDR3 has 15 amino acids. V lost 2 bases to trimming and J lost 1 base, with 10 bases between them. CDR1 and CDR2 (germline): SGDLS, YYNGEE. For the CDR3, the DNA is TGTGCCAGCAGCGTCGGAGGGAGGTCTGGAAACACCATATATTTT. Amino acids: CASSVGGRSGNTIYF.

This clonotype came up many times. As DNA, the CDR3 is TGTGCCAGCAGCTTAGCCCAGGGAAGAAACACCATATATTTT. Translation: CASSLAQGRNTIYF. This chain connects TRBV13 to TRBJ1-3; perhaps TRBD1 as D (5 bases). The V end was cut by 1 base, the J end by 5 bases, with 9 bases between. This CDR3 is built from 14 residues. Looked up from germline, CDR1 is PRHDT and CDR2 is FYEKMQ (reference sequence).

This clonotype showed up many times. The rearrangement links TRBV29-1 to TRBJ2-3; D assignment may be TRBD1 or TRBD2 (5 bases each). CDR1 is SQVTM, CDR2 ANQGSEA, per germline. The CDR3 is 12 residues long. Written as DNA, the CDR3 is TGCAGTGTTCGCGAGGGACCAGATACGCAGTATTTT. It yields the protein CSVREGPDTQYF.

The chain recombines TRBV7-9 with TRBJ1-2; TRBD1 is a possible D gene (6 bases). This CDR3 comprises 14 residues. Trimming stripped 0 bases from V and 7 bases from J, with 12 bases between. CDR1 and CDR2 from the germline V gene are SEHNR and FQNEAQ (reference sequence). Here the CDR3 DNA reads TGTGCCAGCAGCTTAGCGGGGGCGGCTAGTGGCTACACCTTC. This encodes CASSLAGAASGYTF.

The V and J genes are TRBV12-3 or TRBV12-4 and TRBJ1-1; a possible D gene is TRBD1 (5 bases). Trimming left V 5 bases short and J 2 bases short, with 15 bases between. The CDR3 is made up of 15 amino acids. DNA for the CDR3: TGTGCCAGCAGTCCAACGGGGGGGGGTAACACTGAAGCTTTCTTT. Amino acids: CASSPTGGGNTEAFF.

Only a few counts were recorded for this clonotype. This rearrangement joins TRBV27 to TRBJ2-7; 9 bases map to TRBD2. Germline loops: CDR1 MNHEY, CDR2 SMNVEV (reference sequence). CDR3 length: 14 amino acids. The J segment lost 2 bases and the V segment lost 5 bases, leaving 4 bases of the junction unmatched. CDR3 nucleotides: TGTGCCAGCAGTCGCGGGGGGGGTCCCTACGAGCAGTACTTC. This sequence encodes CASSRGGGPYEQYF.

The rearrangement joins TRBV20-1 to TRBJ2-7; D is unresolved. The CDR3 sequence is 12 residues long. The germline V and J ends were trimmed by 2 bases and 2 bases, with 7 bases remaining between them. Per the germline V gene, CDR1 is DFQATT and CDR2 is SNEGSKA (reference sequence). The chain's CDR3 is CSARPSTYEQYF. The CDR3 DNA reads TGCAGTGCTAGACCTAGTACCTACGAGCAGTACTTC.

This clonotype was detected only a few times. The chain uses TRBV6-2 or TRBV6-3 and TRBJ2-1, with D possibly TRBD2 on 5 matching bases. In germline, CDR1 is MNHEY, CDR2 SVGEGT. Between the trimmed V and J ends, which lost 2 bases and 2 bases, there was a span of 16 bases. The CDR3 is made up of 17 amino acids. The CDR3 is CASSYPPGSGTYNEQFF. CDR3 bases: TGTGCCAGCAGTTACCCCCCCGGAAGCGGAACCTACAATGAGCAGTTCTTC.

The table lists this clonotype with a few counts. The rearrangement joins TRBV9 to TRBJ2-3; D not certain. CDR3 length equals 16 residues. Germline CDR1 SGDLS, CDR2 YYNGEE. The V end lost 4 bases, the J end lost 1 base, and 16 bases lay between the germline ends. The CDR3 DNA reads as TGTGCCAGCAGCACCCCTAGGGATGGACGCACAGATACGCAGTATTTT. Translating gives CASSTPRDGRTDTQYF.

The rearrangement joins TRBV7-2 to TRBJ2-1; 13 nucleotides agree with TRBD2. The CDR3 loop spans 18 amino acids. Germline CDR1 reads SGHTA; CDR2 reads FQGNSA. V was clipped by 3 bases and J by 4 bases; unmatched bases: 9. The CDR3 DNA sequence: TGTGCCAGCAGCTTGGGTGGACTAGCGGGAGTAAAATACAATGAGCAGTTCTTC. It specifies CASSLGGLAGVKYNEQFF.

This clonotype occurred a few times. The junction does not match germline at one end; this may be a read error. The chain uses TRBV29-1 and TRBJ2-2; D unresolved. The V gene's germline CDR1 is SQVTM and CDR2 ANQGSEA. CDR3 length: 13 residues. The CDR3 nucleotides read TGCAGCCTTGAGGCGGAGAACACCGGGGAGCTGTTTTTT. This gives the protein CSLEAENTGELFF.

The chain joins TRBV27 to TRBJ2-1; D not resolved. The V end was cut by 3 bases, the J end by 7 bases, with 10 bases between. The CDR3 consists of 13 residues. Looked up from germline, CDR1 is MNHEY and CDR2 is SMNVEV (reference sequence). The CDR3 here is CASSFNPKNEQFF. The CDR3 bases are TGTGCCAGCAGTTTTAACCCCAAAAATGAGCAGTTCTTC.

The genes are TRBV9 and TRBJ2-4; the match to TRBD2 covers 8 bases. Trimming removed 0 bases from V and 5 bases from J; junction bases left unmatched: 7. The CDR3 runs to 16 residues. Germline values: CDR1 SGDLS, CDR2 YYNGEE. This CDR3 reads CASSVAGAGVENIQYF. CDR3 DNA sequence: TGTGCCAGCAGCGTAGCTGGAGCGGGAGTCGAAAACATTCAGTACTTC.

The chain uses TRBV20-1 and TRBJ1-1; TRBD1 matches 12 bases. The germline V gene encodes CDR1 DFQATT and CDR2 SNEGSKA (reference sequence). This CDR3 comprises 14 residues. The trim removed 3 bases at V and 13 bases at J, leaving 12 bases unmatched. The CDR3 here is CSASYLGQGATFFF. The CDR3 nucleotides are TGCAGTGCTAGTTATCTGGGACAGGGGGCGACTTTTTTCTTT.

A few counts support this clonotype. The CDR3 region is CASSYSTATDTQYF. The CDR3, as DNA: TGTGCCAGCAGTTACTCGACAGCCACAGATACGCAGTATTTT. The chain carries TRBV6-5 and TRBJ2-3; tentatively, D is TRBD1 (5 bases). Germline V gene lookup returns CDR1 MNHEY and CDR2 SVGAGI. V lost 0 bases and J 2 bases, leaving 6 bases between the germline ends. The CDR3 spans 14 residues.